A selection of T cell receptor beta chains follows, all from one sample in a study of cytomegalovirus exposure and HLA in healthy donors. Assay used: immunoSEQ multiplex PCR; TCRdb lists only in-frame clones, some missing. The sample lists about 280,000 clones; roughly 90% were seen once. The specimen was PBMCs. These receptors were taken from a woman aged 18-35 years in good health and CMV-seronegative. Both conserved end residues are part of each CDR3. The D gene is left open where the match is weak. Size values are once, few and many counts, or a class for expanded clones, and some rows have none.

j_call clone_size d_call v_call cdr3_nt cdr3_aa
TRBJ2-7 NA NA TRBV7-2 TGTGCCAGCAGCTTAGATCCCGGTTTTACCTACGAGCAGTACTTC CASSLDPGFTYEQYF
TRBJ2-6 NA NA TRBV9 TGTGCCAGCAGCCCGATGGGGCAGACCCGCTCTGGGGCCAACGTCCTGACTTTC CASSPMGQTRSGANVLTF
TRBJ2-5 NA TRBD2 TRBV5-1 TGCGCCAGCAGTAAGAGTAGCGGGACCCAAGAGACCCAGTACTTC CASSKSSGTQETQYF
TRBJ2-2 NA TRBD2 TRBV5-1 TGCGCCAGCAGCTTGGAAGCCAGCGGGAGTTTGTACGGGGAGCTGTTTTTT CASSLEASGSLYGELFF
TRBJ2-7 NA TRBD2 TRBV4-3 TGCGCCAGCAGCCAAGATCTGGGACTAGCGAAATCGGGGGAGCAGTACTTC CASSQDLGLAKSGEQYF
TRBJ2-7 few NA TRBV6-5 TGTGCCAGCAGTGCCAGGGGCGAGCAGTACTTC CASSARGEQYF
TRBJ2-2 NA TRBD2 TRBV5-1 TGCGCCAGCACCCACACTAGCGGTAGCCCCGGGGAGCTGTTTTTT CASTHTSGSPGELFF
TRBJ2-5 NA TRBD2 TRBV7-3 TGTGCCAGCAGCCCACGGGGGGGCGCTGAGACCCAGTACTTC CASSPRGGAETQYF
TRBJ2-5 NA NA TRBV29-1 TGCAGCGCCGAAGTTCGGGGGACCCAGTACTTC CSAEVRGTQYF
TRBJ1-1 NA NA TRBV7-9 TGTGCCAGCAGGCCCGCCGGAGACACTGAAGCTTTCTTT CASRPAGDTEAFF
TRBJ2-1 NA TRBD2 TRBV2 TGTGCCAGCACTACGCGACTTGTACTAGCGGGCCCCTACAATGAGCAGTTCTTC CASTTRLVLAGPYNEQFF
TRBJ2-7 NA TRBD1 TRBV10-3 TGTGCCATCAGCTTACAGGGGGACTACGAGCAGTACTTC CAISLQGDYEQYF
TRBJ2-7 NA NA TRBV5-1 TGCGCCAGCAGCTTGGGGGTGGGAGGTTCCTACGAGCAGTACTTC CASSLGVGGSYEQYF
TRBJ2-7 NA TRBD2 TRBV4-1 TGCGCCAGCAGCCCCTCCCCGGGACTAGCGGGAGAGTCCTACGAGCAGTACTTC CASSPSPGLAGESYEQYF
TRBJ2-7 NA NA TRBV21-1 TGTGCCAGCAGCAAAGTAAGGGGCCACCAAGACGAGCAGTACTTC CASSKVRGHQDEQYF
TRBJ2-5 once NA TRBV2 TGTGCCAGCAGTAACGCGGGCTTGGCCCCTGAGACCCAGTACTTC CASSNAGLAPETQYF
TRBJ1-5 NA NA TRBV13 TGTGCCAGCAGCTCCACACCCGATCAGCCCCAGCATTTT CASSSTPDQPQHF
TRBJ2-5 NA NA TRBV11-2 TGTGCCAGCAGTCGAGTGCGGTACCAAGAGACCCAGTACTTC CASSRVRYQETQYF
TRBJ2-1 once TRBD1 TRBV4-2 TGTGCCAGCAGCCAAGGGTGGACAGGGGACAATGAGCAGTTCTTC CASSQGWTGDNEQFF
TRBJ2-7 NA TRBD2 TRBV7-6 TGTGCCAGCAGCCGACAAGCGGGAGTGCCCCCTTTCGAGCAGTACTTC CASSRQAGVPPFEQYF
TRBJ1-2 NA TRBD1 TRBV10-3 TGTGCCATCACCCGGGACAGGAAAAACTATGGCTACACCTTC CAITRDRKNYGYTF
TRBJ2-1 NA NA TRBV20-1 TGCAGTGCTACCAAAAACAATGAGCAGTTCTTC CSATKNNEQFF
TRBJ2-3 NA NA TRBV11-3 TGTGCCAGCAGCTTAGTCTCCGATACGCAGTATTTT CASSLVSDTQYF
TRBJ2-1 NA NA TRBV9 TGTGCCAGCAGCGCGACCCACTGGAGCTCCTACAATGAGCAGTTCTTC CASSATHWSSYNEQFF
TRBJ1-6 NA NA TRBV6-1 TGTGCCAGCAGTGGACAGTCGTTTAATTCACCCCTCCACTTT CASSGQSFNSPLHF
TRBJ2-1 NA NA TRBV15 TGTGCCACCAGCAGTACTAGTCTTCTAGCATCCGATGAGCAGTTCTTC CATSSTSLLASDEQFF
TRBJ2-5 NA TRBD1 TRBV7-8 TGTGCCAGCAGCAAATGGGACAGGGGGGGCGAGGAGACCCAGTACTTC CASSKWDRGGEETQYF
TRBJ1-2 NA NA TRBV28 TGTGCCAGCCGAAAGTTTAGTGTGGGGGCCCCGTATGGCTACACCTTC CASRKFSVGAPYGYTF
TRBJ2-7 NA TRBD2 TRBV6-6 TGTGCCAGCAGTCCCATAGCGGGGGGGGCACTCTACGAGCAGTACTTC CASSPIAGGALYEQYF
TRBJ2-1 few TRBD1 TRBV27 TGTGCCAGCAGTTTCGTTGGACAGGGGAATAAGGACAATGAGCAGTTCTTC CASSFVGQGNKDNEQFF
TRBJ1-2 NA NA TRBV28 TGTGCCAGCAGTCGGGACACCAACTATGGCTACACCTTC CASSRDTNYGYTF
TRBJ2-7 NA TRBD1 TRBV11-2 TGTGCCAGCACCCGGACAGGGGGGTACTACGAGCAGTACTTC CASTRTGGYYEQYF
TRBJ1-1 NA TRBD1 TRBV7-3 TGTGCCAGCAGCGCGCAGGGGGCGAACACTGAAGCTTTCTTT CASSAQGANTEAFF
TRBJ2-7 NA NA TRBV4-1 TGCGCCAGCAGCCATCCCCCGGGACAAATCTACGAGCAGTACTTC CASSHPPGQIYEQYF
TRBJ1-1 NA NA TRBV27 TGTGCCAGCAGTTTTAATGGGGGAGGCCCGATTCGGGCTTTCTTT CASSFNGGGPIRAFF
TRBJ1-3 few NA TRBV19 TGTGCCAGTAGTAGGGGGGAATCTGGAAACACCATATATTTT CASSRGESGNTIYF
TRBJ2-1 NA NA TRBV19 TGTGCCAGTAGTGCCCTTAGATATGATGAGCAGTTCTTC CASSALRYDEQFF
TRBJ1-1 NA TRBD1 TRBV28 TGTGCCAGCAGTTCCCCGGGACAGGGAAGGACTGAAGCTTTCTTT CASSSPGQGRTEAFF
TRBJ1-2 NA TRBD1 TRBV7-2 TGTGCCAGCAGCCCCGACAGGGGGCCCTATGGCTACACCTTC CASSPDRGPYGYTF
TRBJ1-4 NA NA TRBV7-6 TGTGCCAGCAGCCCTGTGTTAAATGAAAAACTGTTTTTT CASSPVLNEKLFF
TRBJ1-5 NA NA TRBV7-2 TGTGCCAGCAGCTCACAGGGTAATCAGCCCCAGCATTTT CASSSQGNQPQHF
TRBJ2-7 NA TRBD2 TRBV2 TGTGCCAGCGCTGGGCGGGAGGGCCGATACGAGCAGTACTTC CASAGREGRYEQYF